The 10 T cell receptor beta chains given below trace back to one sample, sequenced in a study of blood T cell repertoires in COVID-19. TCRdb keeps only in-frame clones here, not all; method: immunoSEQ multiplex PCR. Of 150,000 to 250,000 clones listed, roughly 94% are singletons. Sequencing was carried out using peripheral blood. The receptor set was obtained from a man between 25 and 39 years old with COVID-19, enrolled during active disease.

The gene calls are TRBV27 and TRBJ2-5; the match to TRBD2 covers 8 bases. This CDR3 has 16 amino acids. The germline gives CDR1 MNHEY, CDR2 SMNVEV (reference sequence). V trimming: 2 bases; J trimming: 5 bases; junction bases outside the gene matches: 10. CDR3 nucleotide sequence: TGTGCCAGCAGTTTAAGAAGAAGCGGGGGTAGGGAGACCCAGTACTTC. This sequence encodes CASSLRRSGGRETQYF.

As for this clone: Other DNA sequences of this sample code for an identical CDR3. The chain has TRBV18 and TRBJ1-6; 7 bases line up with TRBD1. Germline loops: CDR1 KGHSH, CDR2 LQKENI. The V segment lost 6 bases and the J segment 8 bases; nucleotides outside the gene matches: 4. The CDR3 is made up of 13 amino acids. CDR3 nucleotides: TGTGCCAGCTCCCCCGACAGGGATTCACCCCTCCACTTT. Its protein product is CASSPDRDSPLHF.

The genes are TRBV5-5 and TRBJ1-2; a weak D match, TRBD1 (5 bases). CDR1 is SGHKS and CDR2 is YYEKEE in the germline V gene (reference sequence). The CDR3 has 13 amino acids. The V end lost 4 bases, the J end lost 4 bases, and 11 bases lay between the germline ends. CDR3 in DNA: TGTGCCAGCAGCCCTGGCGGGGGCTATGGCTACACCTTC. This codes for CASSPGGGYGYTF.

The CDR3, as DNA: TGTGCCAGTAGTATAGGGGCGGGGGGCAACAATGAGCAGTTCTTC. As protein: CASSIGAGGNNEQFF. V is TRBV19 and J is TRBJ2-1, with TRBD2 identical over 8 bases. V lost 1 base and J lost 5; bases outside the gene matches: 4. CDR1 and CDR2 from the germline V gene are LNHDA and SQIVND (reference sequence). The CDR3 length is 15 residues.

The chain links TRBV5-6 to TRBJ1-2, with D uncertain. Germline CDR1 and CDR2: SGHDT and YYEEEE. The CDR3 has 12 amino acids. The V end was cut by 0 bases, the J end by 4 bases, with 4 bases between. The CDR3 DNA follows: TGTGCCAGCAGCTTGGCTTCCTATGGCTACACCTTC. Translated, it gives CASSLASYGYTF. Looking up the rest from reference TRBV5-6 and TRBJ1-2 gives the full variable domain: DAGVTQSPTHLIKTRGQQVTLRCSPKSGHDTVSWYQQALGQGPQFIFQYYEEEERQRGNFPDRFSGHQFPNYSSELNVNALLLGDSALYLCASSLASYGYTFGSGTRLTVV.

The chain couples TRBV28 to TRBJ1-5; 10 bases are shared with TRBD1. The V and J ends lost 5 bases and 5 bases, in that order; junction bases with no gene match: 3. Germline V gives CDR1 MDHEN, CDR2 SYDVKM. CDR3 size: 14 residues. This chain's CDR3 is CASSIGTGDQPQHF. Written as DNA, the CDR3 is TGTGCCAGCAGTATCGGGACAGGGGATCAGCCCCAGCATTTT.

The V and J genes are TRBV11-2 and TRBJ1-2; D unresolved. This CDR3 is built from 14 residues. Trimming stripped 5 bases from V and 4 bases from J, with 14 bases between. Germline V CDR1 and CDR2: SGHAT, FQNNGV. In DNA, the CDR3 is TGTGCCAGCAGCCCCGGGTCGGAGGCCTATGGCTACACCTTC. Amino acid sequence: CASSPGSEAYGYTF.

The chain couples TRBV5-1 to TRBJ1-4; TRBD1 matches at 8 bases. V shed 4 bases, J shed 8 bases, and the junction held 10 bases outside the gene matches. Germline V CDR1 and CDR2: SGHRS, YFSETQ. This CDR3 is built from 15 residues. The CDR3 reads CASSAGNRGKEKLFF. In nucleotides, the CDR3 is TGCGCCAGCAGCGCGGGAAACAGGGGGAAGGAAAAACTGTTTTTT.

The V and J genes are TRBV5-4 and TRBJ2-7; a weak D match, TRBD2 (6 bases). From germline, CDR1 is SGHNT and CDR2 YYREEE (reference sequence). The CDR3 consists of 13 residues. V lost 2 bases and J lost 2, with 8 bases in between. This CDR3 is CASSFGGTYEQYF. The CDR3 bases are TGTGCCAGCAGCTTTGGCGGGACCTACGAGCAGTACTTC.

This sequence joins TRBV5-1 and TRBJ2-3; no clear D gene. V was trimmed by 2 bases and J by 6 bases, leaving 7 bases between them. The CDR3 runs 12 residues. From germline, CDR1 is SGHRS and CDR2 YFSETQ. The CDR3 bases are TGCGCCAGCAGCTTTATCTCGGATACGCAGTATTTT. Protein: CASSFISDTQYF.